This T cell receptor beta chain derives from a study of cytomegalovirus exposure and HLA in healthy donors. The PCR employed 60 Vbeta primers together with 13 Jbeta primers. The assay was immunoSEQ multiplex PCR, and TCRdb's table has in-frame clones only and misses some. Recorded for this sample: about 130,000 clones. Findings of the study overall: Serostatus for CMV was the only available immune exposure information. Previous analysis showed most TCR beta V segments were productive about 90% or about 30% of the time.

As concerns this clone: Its antigen is not known.

This TCR was recovered from a woman in her fifties or sixties in good health and CMV-seronegative. The specimen was PBMCs.

Here the CDR3 reads CASAGVTGAFGRETQYF. In DNA, the CDR3 is TGTGCCAGCGCTGGGGTAACAGGGGCGTTTGGCAGGGAGACCCAGTACTTC. The V gene is TRBV28, the J gene TRBJ2-5; 7 bases are shared with TRBD1. V lost 8 bases and J lost 5; bases outside the gene matches: 20. The CDR3 covers 17 residues. Per the germline V gene, CDR1 is MDHEN and CDR2 is SYDVKM.